This entry lists 23 T cell receptor beta chains sequenced from one sample in a study of human T cells and chemical hapten exposure. Someone pulled total RNA out of unfractionated whole blood. TCRdb redid the calling of the 5' RACE reads with MiXCR, one entry per CDR3 protein. The table includes tens of thousands of distinct CDR3 sequences, more than 7% detected once. Receptor source: a male donor in good health.

This clonotype was counted a few times. It may be a read error: a sequence one base away is much more abundant. The genes are TRBV5-1 and TRBJ2-5; no clear D. The CDR3 length is 12 residues. The germline V gene has CDR1 SGHRS and CDR2 YFSETQ. Trimming pared 4 bases from V and 5 bases from J, leaving 9 bases between. The CDR3: CASSAQGETQYF. The CDR3 coding sequence is TGCGCCAGCAGCGCACAAGGTGAGACCCAGTACTTC.

This clonotype showed up just a few times. V and J are TRBV5-1 and TRBJ2-7, with 9 bases that match TRBD2. This CDR3 is built from 15 residues. The J segment lost 2 bases and the V segment lost 3 bases, leaving 6 bases of the junction unmatched. Germline V gives CDR1 SGHRS, CDR2 YFSETQ. The CDR3 sequence is CASSWGKRGAYEQYF. The CDR3 DNA is TGCGCCAGCAGCTGGGGGAAGCGGGGGGCCTACGAGCAGTACTTC.

The chain is built from TRBV6-5 and TRBJ1-6, with TRBD1 matching over 8 bases. The germline gives CDR1 MNHEY, CDR2 SVGAGI. The CDR3 is 14 residues long. Unmatched junction bases numbered 2, after V lost 2 bases and J lost 8 bases. In DNA, the CDR3 is TGTGCCAGCAGTTACGACAGGGGAGATTCACCCCTCCACTTT. This translates into CASSYDRGDSPLHF.

The CDR3 loop is CSGGNTEAFF. In DNA form, the CDR3 reads TGCAGCGGAGGGAACACTGAAGCTTTCTTT. The chain carries TRBV29-1 and TRBJ1-1; D is ambiguous. The length of the CDR3 is 10 residues. Trimming shortened V by 7 bases and J by 1 base, and 4 bases separated the two germline ends. Germline assignment: CDR1 SQVTM and CDR2 ANQGSEA.

This clonotype was detected a few times. CDR3 loop: CASSYSVTGELFF. CDR3 coding DNA: TGTGCCAGCAGTTACTCCGTCACCGGGGAGCTGTTTTTT. The chain combines TRBV6-6 with TRBJ2-2; D unclear. The CDR3 has 13 residues. V lost 0 bases, J lost 4 bases, and 3 bases lay in between. Germline-derived CDR1 and CDR2 are MNHNY and SVGAGI (reference sequence).

The sample holds many counts of this clonotype. This chain joins TRBV7-9 and TRBJ2-1, with 10 bases aligning to TRBD2. CDR1 and CDR2 (germline): SEHNR, FQNEAQ (reference sequence). The CDR3 consists of 16 residues. V was pared by 0 bases and J by 5 bases, with 4 bases of the junction left unmatched. CDR3 residues: CASSLASGRAHNEQFF. The CDR3 DNA sequence: TGTGCCAGCAGCTTAGCCAGCGGGAGGGCCCACAATGAGCAGTTCTTC.

This clonotype has more than one count but fewer than ten. This chain links TRBV7-9 with TRBJ2-4; 8 bases fit TRBD1. This CDR3 comprises 15 residues. Germline CDR1 reads SEHNR; CDR2 reads FQNEAQ (reference sequence). V shed 5 bases, J shed 7 bases, and the junction held 10 bases outside the gene matches. The CDR3 DNA reads TGTGCCAGCAGCCCCCGGGACAGGCTCTGGAACATTCAGTACTTC. It translates to CASSPRDRLWNIQYF.

This clonotype has a handful of counts. The chain carries TRBV27 and TRBJ2-7, with D possibly being TRBD1 or TRBD2 (5 bases each). Trimming pared 2 bases from V and 1 base from J, leaving 15 bases between. There are 16 residues in the CDR3. The germline V gene has CDR1 MNHEY and CDR2 SMNVEV (reference sequence). CDR3 in DNA: TGTGCCAGCAGTTTAGTGGGATCGGGACCGTCCTACGAGCAGTACTTC. Translated: CASSLVGSGPSYEQYF.

V and J are TRBV19 and TRBJ2-1; possibly TRBD1 for D (7 bases). The CDR3 covers 15 residues. Deletions cut 7 bases from V and 8 bases from J, with 21 bases between. Germline CDR1 and CDR2: LNHDA and SQIVND (reference sequence). CDR3 DNA sequence: TGTGCCAGTAAAGGGAGGACATCCCAGGGGGATGAGCAGTTCTTC. This translates into CASKGRTSQGDEQFF.

This clonotype was seen at least ten times. J is TRBJ2-7 and V is TRBV14; the D call may be TRBD1 or TRBD2 (6 bases each). The CDR3 loop spans 14 amino acids. Germline CDR1 is SGHDN and CDR2 is FVKESK. Trimming removed 1 base from V and 7 bases from J, with 14 bases in between. As DNA, the CDR3 is TGTGCCAGCAGCCAAGTTATGGAGGGGGGTGAGCAGTACTTC. It codes for CASSQVMEGGEQYF. Looking up the rest from reference TRBV14 and TRBJ2-7 gives the full variable domain: EAGVTQFPSHSVIEKGQTVTLRCDPISGHDNLYWYRRVMGKEIKFLLHFVKESKQDESGMPNNRFLAERTGGTYSTLKVQPAELEDSGVYFCASSQVMEGGEQYFGPGTRLTVT.

This clonotype was detected only a few times. The V and J genes are TRBV7-9 and TRBJ1-2; D possibly corresponds to TRBD1 (6 bases). Trimming pared 8 bases from V and 2 bases from J, leaving 21 bases between. Germline V gene sequence: CDR1 SEHNR, CDR2 FQNEAQ (reference sequence). The CDR3 runs 16 residues. The CDR3 reads CASGILRGARNYGYTF. The CDR3 bases are TGTGCCAGCGGCATCCTTAGGGGGGCCAGGAACTATGGCTACACCTTC.

The rearrangement uses TRBV14 and TRBJ2-3; unclear D gene. V was trimmed by 0 bases and J by 3 bases, leaving 7 bases between them. The CDR3 is made up of 14 amino acids. CDR1 is SGHDN and CDR2 is FVKESK in the germline V gene. The CDR3 region is CASSQDLNTDTQYF. CDR3 bases: TGTGCCAGCAGCCAAGATCTAAATACAGATACGCAGTATTTT.

The rearrangement joins TRBV9 to TRBJ1-4, with 7 bases aligning to TRBD1. The trim removed 0 bases at V and 4 bases at J, leaving 9 bases unmatched. Germline loops: CDR1 SGDLS, CDR2 YYNGEE. This CDR3 region has 17 residues. The CDR3 DNA reads as TGTGCCAGCAGCGTAGATCCCCCAGGGGGAGTTAATGAAAAACTGTTTTTT. Residues: CASSVDPPGGVNEKLFF.

This clonotype came up a few times. The gene calls are TRBV30 and TRBJ1-5; D unresolved. V was pared by 1 base and J by 1 base, with 8 bases between. Germline CDR1 and CDR2: GTSNPN and SVGIG (reference sequence). This CDR3 comprises 14 residues. CDR3 protein: CAWSGDLSNQPQHF. The DNA for the CDR3 is TGTGCCTGGAGTGGGGATCTAAGCAATCAGCCCCAGCATTTT.

This clonotype was detected ten times or more. This sequence joins TRBV5-1 and TRBJ2-3; D call uncertain. The CDR3 runs to 15 residues. V was shortened by 1 base and J by 0 bases, with 9 bases between the two germline ends. The germline V gene encodes CDR1 SGHRS and CDR2 YFSETQ. The CDR3 sequence is CASSLLPTSTDTQYF. CDR3 DNA: TGCGCCAGCAGCTTGCTGCCCACTAGCACAGATACGCAGTATTTT.

This clonotype was counted between two and nine times. This rearrangement joins TRBV6-2 or TRBV6-3 to TRBJ2-1; D may correspond to TRBD1 or TRBD2 (6 bases each). The CDR3 loop spans 13 amino acids. The germline V gene encodes CDR1 MNHEY and CDR2 SVGEGT. Trimming left V 6 bases short and J 9 bases short, with 15 bases between. Here the CDR3 reads CASRFLGGAEQFF. The CDR3 nucleotides are TGTGCCAGCAGGTTCCTCGGGGGCGCTGAGCAGTTCTTC.

This clonotype was seen ten or more times. The chain employs TRBV5-1 and TRBJ2-2; 7 nucleotides agree with TRBD2. The CDR3 totals 15 residues. Unmatched junction bases numbered 5, after V lost 4 bases and J lost 2 bases. CDR1 is SGHRS and CDR2 is YFSETQ in the germline V gene. CDR3 DNA sequence: TGCGCCAGCAGCGGCGCTAGCGGAAACACCGGGGAGCTGTTTTTT. Protein sequence: CASSGASGNTGELFF.

This clonotype was counted many times. This chain connects TRBV30 to TRBJ1-2; D gene ambiguous. CDR1 and CDR2 (germline): GTSNPN, SVGIG (reference sequence). V lost 2 bases, J lost 3 bases, and 16 bases lay in between. The CDR3 extends over 15 amino acids. The CDR3 DNA is TGTGCCTGGAGTACTCGCGGAGGGCGGTACTATGGCTACACCTTC. Translating gives CAWSTRGGRYYGYTF.

This clonotype was detected a few times. The chain recombines TRBV7-2 with TRBJ1-1; D remains unclear. CDR1 is SGHTA and CDR2 is FQGNSA in the germline V gene. The CDR3 length is 13 residues. Trimming pared 1 base from V and 3 bases from J, leaving 6 bases between. The CDR3 DNA follows: TGTGCCAGCAGCTTAGGGGTGCACACTGAAGCTTTCTTT. Its protein product is CASSLGVHTEAFF.

This clonotype was counted only a few times. This chain uses TRBV12-3 or TRBV12-4 with TRBJ1-2, with 7 nucleotides matching TRBD1. V shed 3 bases, J shed 4 bases, and the junction held 8 bases outside the gene matches. This CDR3 comprises 15 residues. Written as DNA, the CDR3 is TGTGCCAGCAGTTTGGGGGGGGCAGGGGGCTATGGCTACACCTTC. As protein: CASSLGGAGGYGYTF.

The chain employs TRBV7-2 and TRBJ1-1; D is possibly TRBD1 (5 bases). Germline CDR1 SGHTA, CDR2 FQGNSA. This CDR3 comprises 16 residues. With 1 base removed from V and 2 bases from J, the gap between germline ends came to 14 bases. The chain's CDR3 is CASSLGLTAQNTEAFF. The CDR3 DNA follows: TGTGCCAGCAGCTTAGGATTGACAGCCCAAAACACTGAAGCTTTCTTT.

Only a few counts were recorded for this clonotype. The chain has TRBV6-2 or TRBV6-3 and TRBJ2-1; 10 nucleotides align to TRBD2. The germline CDR1 and CDR2 sequences are MNHEY and SVGEGT. With V trimmed by 5 bases and J by 6 bases, 10 bases remained unmatched. This CDR3 has 16 amino acids. CDR3 protein: CASSPLSGGVRNEQFF. For the CDR3, the DNA is TGTGCCAGCAGTCCCTTAAGCGGGGGGGTCCGCAATGAGCAGTTCTTC.

This clonotype was seen many times. This rearrangement joins TRBV2 to TRBJ1-2; 8 bases fit TRBD1. CDR1 is SNHLY and CDR2 is FYNNEI in the germline V gene. The ends lost 6 bases at V and 8 bases at J; junction bases unmatched: 8. The CDR3 length is 13 residues. The CDR3 DNA is TGTGCCAGCAGGGCCGGGACAGGCTACGGCTACACCTTC. Protein product: CASRAGTGYGYTF.